The subject of this entry is one T cell receptor (beta chain). Its antigen is unknown. This record comes from a study of early T cells in non-severe SARS-CoV-2 infection. Overall study context: Bulk RNA isolated from unsorted whole blood underwent sequencing; chains were not paired. Study-wide results and caveats: Comparison of clonotypes with VDJdb favored anti-spike CD8 responses while missing private and CD4 specificities.

Each cDNA molecule carried a unique molecular identifier. Using its own MiXCR run on the 5' RACE reads, TCRdb lists one record per CDR3 protein. Among roughly 69,000 distinct CDR3 sequences, approximately 8.8% were seen once, and the ten largest hold about an eighth. Sequencing used whole blood, obtained at baseline. The clonotype originates from an adult who was a healthcare worker with PCR-confirmed SARS-CoV-2 infection or an uninfected control (not recorded which).

The CDR3 region has the DNA TGTGCCAGCAGCCAAGCGGGACTAGCGGGAGGATACGAGCAGTACTTC. It translates to CASSQAGLAGGYEQYF. This chain connects TRBV4-2 to TRBJ2-7; 15 bases line up with TRBD2. This CDR3 contains 16 residues. Germline values: CDR1 LGHNA, CDR2 YNFKEQ. The V gene end was trimmed by 1 base and the J gene end by 4 bases; junction bases not matched to a gene: 2.